The entry that follows covers one T cell receptor (beta chain) sequence. Its target is unknown. Relative to the germline gene, one junction end is altered; a read error may explain this. Unique molecular identifiers were present on the cDNA, and a universal primer site came from template switching. TCRdb processed the 5' RACE reads anew with MiXCR; each CDR3 protein has one entry. The data contain hundreds of thousands of distinct CDR3 sequences, roughly 18% of them singletons. The data were obtained in a study of identical twins. Findings and limits, study-wide: In cord blood, abundant beta clonotypes had fewer insertions; memory showed no trend. Not following the same donors, the study drew its conclusions from cross-sectional statistical analysis.

CDR3 length: 19 amino acids. These data are also associated with another study on T cells expressing NK-cell markers. That paper notes: Out of eight donors sequenced, seven tested HCMV-seropositive and the remaining one seronegative.

The material sequenced was PBMCs. The clonotype originates from a woman aged 18 to 35 in good health. The chain couples TRBV12-3 or TRBV12-4 to TRBJ2-5, with 14 nucleotides matching TRBD2. DNA of the CDR3: TGTGCCATCAGTTTAGCCCCAATGGGACTAGCGGGAGTCCCAGAGACCCAGTACTTC. As protein: CAISLAPMGLAGVPETQYF.